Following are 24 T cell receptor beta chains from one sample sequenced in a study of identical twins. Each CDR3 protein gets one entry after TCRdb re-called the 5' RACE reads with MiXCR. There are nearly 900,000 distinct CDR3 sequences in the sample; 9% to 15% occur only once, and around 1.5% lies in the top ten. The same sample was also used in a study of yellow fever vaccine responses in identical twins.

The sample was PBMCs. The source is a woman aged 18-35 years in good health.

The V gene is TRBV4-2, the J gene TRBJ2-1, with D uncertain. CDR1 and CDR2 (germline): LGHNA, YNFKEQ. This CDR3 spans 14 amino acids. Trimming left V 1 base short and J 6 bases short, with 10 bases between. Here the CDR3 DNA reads TGTGCCAGCAGCCAAGGGCAGACCTTCAATGAGCAGTTCTTC. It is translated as CASSQGQTFNEQFF.

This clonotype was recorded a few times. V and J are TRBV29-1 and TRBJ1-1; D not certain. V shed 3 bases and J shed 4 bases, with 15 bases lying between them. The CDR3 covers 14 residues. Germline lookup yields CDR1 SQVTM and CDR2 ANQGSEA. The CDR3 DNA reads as TGCAGCGTTGAGGTGCCTCATGAAGGCACTGAAGCTTTCTTT. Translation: CSVEVPHEGTEAFF.

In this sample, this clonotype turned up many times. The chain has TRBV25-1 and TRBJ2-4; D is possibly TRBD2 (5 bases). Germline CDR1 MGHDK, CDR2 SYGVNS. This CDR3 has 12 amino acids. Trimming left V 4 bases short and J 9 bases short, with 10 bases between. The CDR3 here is CASSGVEGIQYF. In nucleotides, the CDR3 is TGTGCCAGCAGTGGGGTAGAGGGCATTCAGTACTTC.

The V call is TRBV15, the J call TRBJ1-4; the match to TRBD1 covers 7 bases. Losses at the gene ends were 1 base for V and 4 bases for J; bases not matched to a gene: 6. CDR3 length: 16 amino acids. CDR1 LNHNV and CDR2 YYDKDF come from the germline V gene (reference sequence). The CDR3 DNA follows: TGTGCCACCAGCAGAGCCGGGACAGCGATTAATGAAAAACTGTTTTTT. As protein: CATSRAGTAINEKLFF.

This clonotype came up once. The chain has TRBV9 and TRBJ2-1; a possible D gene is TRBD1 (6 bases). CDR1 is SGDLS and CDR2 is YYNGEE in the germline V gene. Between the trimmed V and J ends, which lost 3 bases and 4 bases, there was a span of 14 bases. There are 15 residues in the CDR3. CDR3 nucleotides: TGTGCCAGCAGCGCAGAGAGGGGGTTTTACAATGAGCAGTTCTTC. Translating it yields CASSAERGFYNEQFF. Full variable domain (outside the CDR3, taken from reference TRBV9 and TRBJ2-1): DSGVTQTPKHLITATGQRVTLRCSPRSGDLSVYWYQQSLDQGLQFLIQYYNGEERAKGNILERFSAQQFPDLHSELNLSSLELGDSALYFCASSAERGFYNEQFFGPGTRLTVL.

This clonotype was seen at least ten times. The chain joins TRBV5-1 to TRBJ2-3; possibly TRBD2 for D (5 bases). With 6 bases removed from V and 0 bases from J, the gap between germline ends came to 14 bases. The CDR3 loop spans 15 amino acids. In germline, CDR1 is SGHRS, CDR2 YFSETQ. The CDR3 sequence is CASTLIGISTDTQYF. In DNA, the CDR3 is TGCGCCAGCACCCTTATCGGGATTAGCACAGATACGCAGTATTTT.

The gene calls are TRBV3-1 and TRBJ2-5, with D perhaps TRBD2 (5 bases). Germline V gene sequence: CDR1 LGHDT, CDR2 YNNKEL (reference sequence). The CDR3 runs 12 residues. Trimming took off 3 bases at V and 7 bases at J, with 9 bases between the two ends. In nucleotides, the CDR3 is TGTGCCAGCAGCCATGAGAGGGTGACCCAGTACTTC. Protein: CASSHERVTQYF.

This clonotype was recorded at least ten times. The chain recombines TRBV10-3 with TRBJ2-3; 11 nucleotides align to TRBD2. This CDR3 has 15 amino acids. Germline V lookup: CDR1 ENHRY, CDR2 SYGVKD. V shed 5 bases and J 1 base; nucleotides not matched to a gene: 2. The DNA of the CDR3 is TGTGCCATCAGTTATAGCGGGAGGGGCACAGATACGCAGTATTTT. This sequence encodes CAISYSGRGTDTQYF.

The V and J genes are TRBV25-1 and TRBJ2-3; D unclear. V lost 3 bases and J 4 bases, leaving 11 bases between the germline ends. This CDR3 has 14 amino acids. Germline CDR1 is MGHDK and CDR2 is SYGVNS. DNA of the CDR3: TGTGCCAGCAGTGAGACACAGACCCCAGATACGCAGTATTTT. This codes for CASSETQTPDTQYF.

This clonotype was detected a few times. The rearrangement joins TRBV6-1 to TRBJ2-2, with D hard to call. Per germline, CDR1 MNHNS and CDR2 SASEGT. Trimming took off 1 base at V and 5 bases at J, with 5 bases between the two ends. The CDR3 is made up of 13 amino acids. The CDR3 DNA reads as TGTGCCAGCAGTGAAGACTCAACCGGGGAGCTGTTTTTT. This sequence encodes CASSEDSTGELFF.

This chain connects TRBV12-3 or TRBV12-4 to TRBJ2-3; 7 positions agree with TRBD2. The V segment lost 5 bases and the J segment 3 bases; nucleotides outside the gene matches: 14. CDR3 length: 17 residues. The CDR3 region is CASSPKTGGVRTDTQYF. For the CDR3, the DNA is TGTGCCAGCAGTCCGAAGACGGGGGGAGTTAGGACAGATACGCAGTATTTT.

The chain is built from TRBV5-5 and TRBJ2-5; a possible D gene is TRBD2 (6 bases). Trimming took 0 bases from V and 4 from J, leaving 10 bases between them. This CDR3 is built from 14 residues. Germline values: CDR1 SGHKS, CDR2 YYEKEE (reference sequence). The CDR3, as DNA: TGTGCCAGCAGCTTGGGTTGGGGAGGAGAGACCCAGTACTTC. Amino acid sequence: CASSLGWGGETQYF. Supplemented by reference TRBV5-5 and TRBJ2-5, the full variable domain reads DAGVTQSPTHLIKTRGQQVTLRCSPISGHKSVSWYQQVLGQGPQFIFQYYEKEERGRGNFPDRFSARQFPNYSSELNVNALLLGDSALYLCASSLGWGGETQYFGPGTRLLVL.

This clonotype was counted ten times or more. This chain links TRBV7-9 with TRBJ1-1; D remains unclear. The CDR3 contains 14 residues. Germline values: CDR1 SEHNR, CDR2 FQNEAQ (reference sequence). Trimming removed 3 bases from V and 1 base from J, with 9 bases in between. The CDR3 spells CASSLREGNTEAFF. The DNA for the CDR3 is TGTGCCAGCAGCTTGAGGGAGGGGAACACTGAAGCTTTCTTT.

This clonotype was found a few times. CDR3: CASSVLPTSGISPGELFF. Written as DNA, the CDR3 is TGTGCCAGCAGCGTCCTACCTACTAGCGGGATATCCCCCGGGGAGCTGTTTTTT. The chain couples TRBV9 to TRBJ2-2; 10 bases are a match to TRBD2. Germline V gene data show CDR1 as SGDLS and CDR2 as YYNGEE. The CDR3 has 18 amino acids. With V trimmed by 2 bases and J by 6 bases, 13 bases remained unmatched.

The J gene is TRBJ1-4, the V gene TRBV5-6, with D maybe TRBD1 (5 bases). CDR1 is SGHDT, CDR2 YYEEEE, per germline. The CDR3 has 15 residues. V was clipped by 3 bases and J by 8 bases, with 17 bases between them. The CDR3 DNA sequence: TGTGCCAGCAGCTCGCTAGGGACGGGGACGGAAAAACTGTTTTTT. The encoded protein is CASSSLGTGTEKLFF.

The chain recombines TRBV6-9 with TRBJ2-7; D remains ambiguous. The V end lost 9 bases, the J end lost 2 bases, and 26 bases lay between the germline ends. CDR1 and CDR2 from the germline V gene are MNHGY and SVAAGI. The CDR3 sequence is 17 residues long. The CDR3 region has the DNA TGTGCCAGTAGGACGGGTGAGTGGCACCAAAAGCCCTACGAGCAGTACTTC. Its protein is CASRTGEWHQKPYEQYF.

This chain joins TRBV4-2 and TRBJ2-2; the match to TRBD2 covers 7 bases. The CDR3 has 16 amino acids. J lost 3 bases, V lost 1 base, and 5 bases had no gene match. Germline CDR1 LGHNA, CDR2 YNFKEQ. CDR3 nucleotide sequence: TGTGCCAGCAGCCAAGTAGGGAGGGCCGACACCGGGGAGCTGTTTTTT. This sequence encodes CASSQVGRADTGELFF.

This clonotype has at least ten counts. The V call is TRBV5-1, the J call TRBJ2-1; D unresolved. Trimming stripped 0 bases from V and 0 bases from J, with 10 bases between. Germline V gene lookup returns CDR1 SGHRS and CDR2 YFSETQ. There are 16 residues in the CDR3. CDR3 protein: CASSLESSFSYNEQFF. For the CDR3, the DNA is TGCGCCAGCAGCTTGGAGTCCAGTTTCTCCTACAATGAGCAGTTCTTC.

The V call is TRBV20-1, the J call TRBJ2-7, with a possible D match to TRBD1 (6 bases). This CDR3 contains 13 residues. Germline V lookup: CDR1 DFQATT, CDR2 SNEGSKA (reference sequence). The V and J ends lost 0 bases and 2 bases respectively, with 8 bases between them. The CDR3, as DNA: TGCAGTGCTAGAGAACAGGGCCCCTACGAGCAGTACGTC. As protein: CSAREQGPYEQYV.

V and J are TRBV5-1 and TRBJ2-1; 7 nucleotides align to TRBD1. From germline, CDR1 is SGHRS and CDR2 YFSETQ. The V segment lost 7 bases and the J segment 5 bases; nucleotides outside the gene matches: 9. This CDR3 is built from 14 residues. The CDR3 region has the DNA TGCGCCAGCCAGGGACAGCTAGAAGACAATGAGCAGTTCTTC. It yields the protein CASQGQLEDNEQFF.

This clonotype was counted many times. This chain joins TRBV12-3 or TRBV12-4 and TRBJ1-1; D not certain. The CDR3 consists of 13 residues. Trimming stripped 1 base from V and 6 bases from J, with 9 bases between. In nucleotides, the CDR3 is TGTGCCAGCAGTTTAGGGGGAAGCGCTGAAGCTTTCTTT. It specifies CASSLGGSAEAFF.

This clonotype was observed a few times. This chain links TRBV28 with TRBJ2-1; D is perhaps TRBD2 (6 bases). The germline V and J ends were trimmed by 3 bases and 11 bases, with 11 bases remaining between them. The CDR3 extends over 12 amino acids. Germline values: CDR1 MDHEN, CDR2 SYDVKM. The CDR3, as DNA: TGTGCCAGCAGTTTCGAGGGCGGGAAGCAGTTCTTC. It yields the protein CASSFEGGKQFF.

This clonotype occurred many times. The CDR3 sequence is CSARGGAGYNEQFF. In DNA, the CDR3 is TGCAGTGCTAGAGGGGGGGCCGGGTACAATGAGCAGTTCTTC. The rearrangement joins TRBV20-1 to TRBJ2-1, with D tentatively TRBD1 or TRBD2 (6 bases each). This CDR3 region has 14 residues. CDR1 DFQATT and CDR2 SNEGSKA come from the germline V gene (reference sequence). The V gene lost 1 base and the J gene lost 4 bases, with 11 bases spanning the gap.

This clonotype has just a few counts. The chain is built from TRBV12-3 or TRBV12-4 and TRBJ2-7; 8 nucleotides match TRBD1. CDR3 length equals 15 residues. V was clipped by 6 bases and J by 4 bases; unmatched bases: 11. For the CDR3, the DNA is TGTGCCAGCAGCCGACACAGGGGGACGGGATACGAGCAGTACTTC. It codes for CASSRHRGTGYEQYF.